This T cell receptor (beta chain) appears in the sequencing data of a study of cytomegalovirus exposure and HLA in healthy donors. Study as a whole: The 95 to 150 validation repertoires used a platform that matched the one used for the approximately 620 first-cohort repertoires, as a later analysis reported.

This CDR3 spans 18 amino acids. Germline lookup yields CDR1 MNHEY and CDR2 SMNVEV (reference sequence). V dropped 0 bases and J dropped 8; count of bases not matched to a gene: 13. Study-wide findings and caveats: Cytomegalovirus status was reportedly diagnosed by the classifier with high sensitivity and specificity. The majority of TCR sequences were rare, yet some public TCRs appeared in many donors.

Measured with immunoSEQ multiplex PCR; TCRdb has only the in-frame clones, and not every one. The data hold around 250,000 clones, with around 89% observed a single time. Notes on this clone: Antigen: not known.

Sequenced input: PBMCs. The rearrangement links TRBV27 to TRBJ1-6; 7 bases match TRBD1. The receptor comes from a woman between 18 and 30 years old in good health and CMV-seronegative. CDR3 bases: TGTGCCAGCAGTTTATCCCGACAGGGCCTTTTACGGTATTCACCCCTCCACTTT. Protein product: CASSLSRQGLLRYSPLHF.